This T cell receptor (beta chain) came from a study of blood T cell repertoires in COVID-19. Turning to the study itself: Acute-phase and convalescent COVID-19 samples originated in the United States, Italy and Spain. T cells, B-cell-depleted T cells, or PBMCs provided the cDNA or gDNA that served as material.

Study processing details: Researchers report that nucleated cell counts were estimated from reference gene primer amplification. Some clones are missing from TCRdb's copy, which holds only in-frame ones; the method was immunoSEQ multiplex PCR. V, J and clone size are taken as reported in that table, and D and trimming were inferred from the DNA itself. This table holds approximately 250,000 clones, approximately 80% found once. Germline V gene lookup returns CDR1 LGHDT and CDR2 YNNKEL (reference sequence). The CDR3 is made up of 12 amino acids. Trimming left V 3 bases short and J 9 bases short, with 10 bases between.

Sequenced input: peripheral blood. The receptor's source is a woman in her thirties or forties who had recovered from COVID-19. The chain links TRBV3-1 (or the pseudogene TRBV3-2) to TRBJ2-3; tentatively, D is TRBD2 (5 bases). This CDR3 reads CASSHEGRTQYF. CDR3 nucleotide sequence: TGTGCCAGCAGCCACGAGGGCCGGACGCAGTATTTT.